This T cell receptor beta chain was obtained from a study of blood T cells in healthy people across ages. Through a sample-barcoded 5' primer and a J-beta primer mix, a second PCR was run for roughly 6 to 11 cycles. The yield of each sample was at least 2.5 million CDR3-containing paired-end reads. TCRdb reprocessed the 5' RACE reads via MiXCR and lists one record per CDR3 protein. The sample shows 650,000 to 1,000,000 distinct CDR3 sequences, about 34% of them seen only once. CDR3 length: 13 amino acids. Deletions cut 6 bases from V and 9 bases from J, with 15 bases between. As to this clonotype: Its antigen is not identified.

Points from the study as a whole: Unsorted PBMC input precluded a conclusive naive versus antigen-experienced comparison.

In each sample, at least 7 million PBMCs were isolated. Sequenced sample: blood. The chain recombines TRBV12-3 or TRBV12-4 with TRBJ2-1, with no clear D. The clonotype was recovered from a man aged 18 to 29 in good health. The CDR3 protein is CASRPPPVREQFF. The CDR3 nucleotides are TGTGCCAGCAGACCTCCCCCAGTCCGTGAGCAGTTCTTC.